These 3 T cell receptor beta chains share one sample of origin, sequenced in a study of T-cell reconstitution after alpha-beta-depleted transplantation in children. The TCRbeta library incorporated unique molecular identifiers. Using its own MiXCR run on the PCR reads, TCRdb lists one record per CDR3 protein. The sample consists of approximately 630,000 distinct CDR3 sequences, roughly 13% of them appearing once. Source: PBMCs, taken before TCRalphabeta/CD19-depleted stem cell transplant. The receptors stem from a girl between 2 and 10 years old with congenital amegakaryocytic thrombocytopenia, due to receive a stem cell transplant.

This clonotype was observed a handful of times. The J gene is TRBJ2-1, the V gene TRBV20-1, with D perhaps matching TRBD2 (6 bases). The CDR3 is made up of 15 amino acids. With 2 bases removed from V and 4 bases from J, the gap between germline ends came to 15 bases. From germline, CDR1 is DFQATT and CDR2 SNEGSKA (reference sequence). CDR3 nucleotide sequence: TGCAGTGCTAGACGTAGCGGAAACAGATACAATGAGCAGTTCTTC. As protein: CSARRSGNRYNEQFF.

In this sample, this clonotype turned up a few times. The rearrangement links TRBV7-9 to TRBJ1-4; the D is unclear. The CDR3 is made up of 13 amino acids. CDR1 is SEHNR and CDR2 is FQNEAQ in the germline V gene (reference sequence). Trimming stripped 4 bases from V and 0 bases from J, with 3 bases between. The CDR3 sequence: CASSSATNEKLFF. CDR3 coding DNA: TGTGCCAGCAGCTCTGCAACTAATGAAAAACTGTTTTTT. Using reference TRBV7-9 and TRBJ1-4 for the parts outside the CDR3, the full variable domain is DTGVSQNPRHKITKRGQNVTFRCDPISEHNRLYWYRQTLGQGPEFLTYFQNEAQLEKSRLLSDRFSAERPKGSFSTLEIQRTEQGDSAMYLCASSSATNEKLFFGSGTQLSVL.

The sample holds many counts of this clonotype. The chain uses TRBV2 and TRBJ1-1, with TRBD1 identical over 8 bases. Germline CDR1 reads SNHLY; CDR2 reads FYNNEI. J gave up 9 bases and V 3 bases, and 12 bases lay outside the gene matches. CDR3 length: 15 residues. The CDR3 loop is CASSDPRTGQGQAFF. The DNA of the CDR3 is TGTGCCAGCAGTGACCCTAGGACTGGACAGGGACAAGCTTTCTTT.